Below are 32 T cell receptor beta chains sequenced from a single sample in a study of cytomegalovirus exposure and HLA in healthy donors. Amplification used 60 Vbeta primers and 13 Jbeta primers. TCRdb keeps only in-frame clones here, not all; method: immunoSEQ multiplex PCR. The sample lists more than 150,000 clones; around 80% were seen once. Input material: PBMCs. The source is a girl between 5 and 17 years old in good health and CMV-seropositive.

The chain links TRBV9 to TRBJ2-3; 8 bases map to TRBD2. Germline CDR1 and CDR2: SGDLS and YYNGEE. The junction had 8 bases not matched to a gene; V was cut back by 3 bases and J by 5 bases. The CDR3 loop spans 15 amino acids. The CDR3 spells CASSGLGLGVDTQYF. CDR3 nucleotides: TGTGCCAGCAGCGGTCTGGGACTAGGGGTAGATACGCAGTATTTT.

This rearrangement joins TRBV5-1 to TRBJ2-1, with 11 positions matching TRBD2. Germline V lookup: CDR1 SGHRS, CDR2 YFSETQ. The trim removed 1 base at V and 8 bases at J, leaving 5 bases unmatched. The CDR3 loop spans 15 amino acids. The DNA for the CDR3 is TGCGCCAGCAGCTTGACTAGCGGGAGAAGGGATGAGCAGTTCTTC. This encodes CASSLTSGRRDEQFF.

The chain couples TRBV25-1 to TRBJ2-1; TRBD1 might be the D (6 bases). The germline V and J ends were trimmed by 2 bases and 5 bases, with 13 bases remaining between them. The CDR3 totals 15 residues. Germline V gene lookup returns CDR1 MGHDK and CDR2 SYGVNS. The CDR3 reads CASSEDRLGHNEQFF. The CDR3, as DNA: TGTGCCAGCAGTGAAGACAGGCTAGGGCACAATGAGCAGTTCTTC.

This clone was detected a few times. The chain carries TRBV11-3 and TRBJ2-3; 10 bases map to TRBD2. CDR1 and CDR2 from the germline V gene are SGHNT and YENEEA. The CDR3 consists of 16 residues. The V and J ends lost 1 base and 3 bases, in that order; junction bases with no gene match: 4. In DNA form, the CDR3 reads TGTGCCAGCAGCTTAGTAGCGGGAGGACTAACAGATACGCAGTATTTT. Its protein is CASSLVAGGLTDTQYF.

The V gene is TRBV19, the J gene TRBJ1-2; 10 bases align to TRBD1. With V trimmed by 4 bases and J by 7 bases, 3 bases remained unmatched. Germline lookup yields CDR1 LNHDA and CDR2 SQIVND (reference sequence). This CDR3 spans 13 amino acids. Written as DNA, the CDR3 is TGTGCCAGTAGTACCGGGACAGGGGCTGGCTACACCTTC. It codes for CASSTGTGAGYTF.

The rearrangement links TRBV5-6 to TRBJ1-1; D might be TRBD1 (5 bases). This CDR3 has 15 residues. Trimming left V 0 bases short and J 1 base short, with 10 bases between. Germline assignment: CDR1 SGHDT and CDR2 YYEEEE. CDR3 sequence: CASSLAFGGNTEAFF. CDR3 bases: TGTGCCAGCAGCTTGGCCTTCGGGGGGAACACTGAAGCTTTCTTT.

This chain links TRBV13 with TRBJ2-1, with 11 bases that match TRBD1. V trimming: 2 bases; J trimming: 8 bases; junction bases outside the gene matches: 8. The CDR3 has 16 amino acids. Germline V gene lookup returns CDR1 PRHDT and CDR2 FYEKMQ (reference sequence). The CDR3 nucleotides read TGTGCCAGCAGCTTATTCGGACAGGGGGCGTGGTATGAGCAGTTCTTC. The encoded protein is CASSLFGQGAWYEQFF.

V usage is TRBV2 and J usage is TRBJ1-1; TRBD1 might be the D (6 bases). Germline V gene sequence: CDR1 SNHLY, CDR2 FYNNEI. The CDR3 loop spans 12 amino acids. Trimming removed 5 bases at V and 11 bases at J, with 15 bases between. In nucleotides, the CDR3 is TGTGCCAGCAGTTTCCAGGGGCCCTGGGCTTTCTTT. Translating it yields CASSFQGPWAFF.

The chain has TRBV4-2 and TRBJ2-7; no clear D gene. CDR1 is LGHNA and CDR2 is YNFKEQ in the germline V gene. The CDR3 loop spans 15 amino acids. V gave up 4 bases and J gave up 2 bases, with 15 bases separating them. DNA of the CDR3: TGTGCCAGCAGCCCAGACTTAAGTACTACCTACGAGCAGTACTTC. Its translation is CASSPDLSTTYEQYF.

This clone was seen just once. This sequence joins TRBV5-1 and TRBJ2-1; D remains unclear. The germline CDR1 and CDR2 sequences are SGHRS and YFSETQ. This CDR3 contains 12 residues. V gave up 2 bases and J gave up 5 bases, with 5 bases separating them. CDR3 amino acids: CASSLINNEQFF. In DNA, the CDR3 is TGCGCCAGCAGCTTAATCAACAATGAGCAGTTCTTC. Filled out from reference TRBV5-1 and TRBJ2-1, the complete variable domain reads KAGVTQTPRYLIKTRGQQVTLSCSPISGHRSVSWYQQTPGQGLQFLFEYFSETQRNKGNFPGRFSGRQFSNSRSEMNVSTLELGDSALYLCASSLINNEQFFGPGTRLTVL.

The V gene is TRBV10-3, the J gene TRBJ2-2, with 9 bases identical to TRBD1. The length of the CDR3 is 15 residues. The V and J ends lost 4 bases and 7 bases, in that order; junction bases with no gene match: 7. CDR1 is ENHRY, CDR2 SYGVKD, per germline. The CDR3 region has the DNA TGTGCCATCAGTGGGCCGGGACAGGGTTTCGGGGAGCTGTTTTTT. This sequence encodes CAISGPGQGFGELFF.

This chain joins TRBV28 and TRBJ2-5; D call uncertain. Per the germline V gene, CDR1 is MDHEN and CDR2 is SYDVKM. V was cut by 5 bases and J by 3 bases, with 4 bases left in between. This CDR3 comprises 11 residues. The CDR3 reads CASSTEETQYF. CDR3 in DNA: TGTGCCAGCAGTACTGAAGAGACCCAGTACTTC.

The chain has TRBV11-2 and TRBJ2-7, with 9 bases aligning to TRBD1. The CDR3 contains 14 residues. The junction had 6 bases not matched to a gene; V was cut back by 5 bases and J by 4 bases. Germline CDR1 reads SGHAT; CDR2 reads FQNNGV. CDR3 protein: CASSPWTGVYEQYF. DNA for the CDR3: TGTGCCAGCAGCCCCTGGACAGGGGTATACGAGCAGTACTTC.

This chain uses TRBV6-4 with TRBJ1-5; D might be TRBD1 (5 bases). V was trimmed by 2 bases and J by 11 bases, leaving 13 bases between them. The CDR3 runs 13 residues. Germline values: CDR1 MRHNA, CDR2 SNTAGT. DNA of the CDR3: TGTGCCAGCAGTGACACGACCGGGGGGGCCCAGCATTTT. This translates into CASSDTTGGAQHF.

This clone was seen only once. The chain employs TRBV10-3 and TRBJ1-5; D unclear. From germline, CDR1 is ENHRY and CDR2 SYGVKD. The CDR3 contains 14 residues. The ends were cut back, 6 bases at V and 0 bases at J, with 9 bases in the middle. The CDR3 loop is CAISTDYSNQPQHF. The CDR3 region has the DNA TGTGCCATCAGCACAGATTATAGCAATCAGCCCCAGCATTTT.

The chain is built from TRBV9 and TRBJ1-5; D perhaps matches TRBD1 (5 bases). The CDR3 runs 15 residues. V was pared by 4 bases and J by 1 base, with 12 bases between. Germline lookup yields CDR1 SGDLS and CDR2 YYNGEE. The CDR3 nucleotides are TGTGCCAGCAGCCTAGAGGGGATGAGCAATCAGCCCCAGCATTTT. Translated, it gives CASSLEGMSNQPQHF.

J is TRBJ2-7 and V is TRBV27; the D gene is possibly TRBD1 (5 bases). Trimming cost V 3 bases and J 2 bases, with 11 bases left between them. This CDR3 is 14 amino acids long. Germline lookup yields CDR1 MNHEY and CDR2 SMNVEV (reference sequence). CDR3 bases: TGTGCCAGCAGTTTTACTACAGGCGCCTACGAGCAGTACTTC. Translated, it gives CASSFTTGAYEQYF.

V is TRBV7-2 and J is TRBJ2-5; D uncertain. The CDR3 runs to 14 residues. Trimming left V 0 bases short and J 9 bases short, with 14 bases between. Germline V lookup: CDR1 SGHTA, CDR2 FQGNSA. Written as DNA, the CDR3 is TGTGCCAGCAGCTTAGCACTTTTCCCCCTAGCCCAGTACTTC. Protein: CASSLALFPLAQYF.

The chain uses TRBV2 and TRBJ2-3, with 8 bases matching TRBD2. The V gene end was trimmed by 5 bases and the J gene end by 5 bases; junction bases not matched to a gene: 18. CDR3 length: 18 amino acids. CDR1 is SNHLY and CDR2 is FYNNEI in the germline V gene. Here the CDR3 DNA reads TGTGCCAGCAGTAATAGCGGGAACTCAGCAGTTTTCGTAGATACGCAGTATTTT. Its protein product is CASSNSGNSAVFVDTQYF.

The V and J genes are TRBV18 and TRBJ2-7, with a possible D match to TRBD2 (5 bases). The V gene's germline CDR1 is KGHSH and CDR2 LQKENI. The germline V and J ends were trimmed by 3 bases and 3 bases, with 9 bases remaining between them. The CDR3 is 13 amino acids. In nucleotides, the CDR3 is TGTGCCAGCTCACCGGGGAGTATCTACGAGCAGTACTTC. Protein sequence: CASSPGSIYEQYF. Full variable domain (missing parts from reference TRBV18 and TRBJ2-7): NAGVMQNPRHLVRRRGQEARLRCSPMKGHSHVYWYRQLPEEGLKFMVYLQKENIIDESGMPKERFSAEFPKEGPSILRIQQVVRGDSAAYFCASSPGSIYEQYFGPGTRLTVT.

The CDR3 region is CASSSGTVNTEAFF. The CDR3 DNA reads TGTGCCAGCAGTTCCGGGACAGTGAACACTGAAGCTTTCTTT. V gene TRBV25-1 combines with J gene TRBJ1-1, with 7 bases lining up with TRBD1. This CDR3 has 14 amino acids. V shed 5 bases and J 0 bases; nucleotides not matched to a gene: 3. Germline CDR1 is MGHDK and CDR2 is SYGVNS.

The chain joins TRBV5-1 to TRBJ2-1, with 11 bases identical to TRBD2. With V trimmed by 6 bases and J by 9 bases, 5 bases remained unmatched. Germline lookup yields CDR1 SGHRS and CDR2 YFSETQ. This CDR3 spans 13 amino acids. CDR3 nucleotides: TGCGCCAGCAAAACTAGCGGGAGAGTTGAGCAGTTCTTC. This translates into CASKTSGRVEQFF.

The CDR3 DNA is TGCGCCAGCAGCTTCTTAGCGGGATGGGGCACAGATACGCAGTATTTT. This translates into CASSFLAGWGTDTQYF. The V call is TRBV5-1, the J call TRBJ2-3; the match to TRBD2 covers 8 bases. Germline V gives CDR1 SGHRS, CDR2 YFSETQ. V dropped 2 bases and J dropped 1; count of bases not matched to a gene: 6. The length of the CDR3 is 16 residues.

V and J are TRBV30 and TRBJ2-2, with 10 positions matching TRBD2. Germline CDR1 GTSNPN, CDR2 SVGIG (reference sequence). The CDR3 contains 14 residues. Trimming cost V 3 bases and J 6 bases; bases outside gene matches: 4. Here the CDR3 DNA reads TGTGCCTGGAGGCCGGGACTAGCGCCCGGGGAGCTGTTTTTT. Translation gives CAWRPGLAPGELFF.

The V call is TRBV4-3, the J call TRBJ2-2, with D tentatively TRBD1 (6 bases). V shed 4 bases and J shed 4 bases, with 10 bases lying between them. This CDR3 is built from 14 residues. Germline V gene data show CDR1 as LGHNA and CDR2 as YSLEER. CDR3 in amino acids: CASSRGTITGELFF. Written as DNA, the CDR3 is TGCGCCAGCAGCCGAGGGACAATCACCGGGGAGCTGTTTTTT.

The chain uses TRBV7-2 and TRBJ1-5; D not resolved. CDR1 SGHTA and CDR2 FQGNSA come from the germline V gene. The CDR3 sequence is 17 residues long. Between the trimmed V and J ends, which lost 4 bases and 0 bases, there was a span of 16 bases. CDR3 in amino acids: CASSSSRSGYSNQPQHF. CDR3 nucleotides: TGTGCCAGCAGCTCGTCCCGGTCGGGATATAGCAATCAGCCCCAGCATTTT.

This chain connects TRBV19 to TRBJ2-7, with D unclear. There are 12 residues in the CDR3. Trimming left V 5 bases short and J 2 bases short, with 7 bases between. Looked up from germline, CDR1 is LNHDA and CDR2 is SQIVND (reference sequence). CDR3 region: CASSPGTYEQYF. CDR3 sequence (DNA): TGTGCCAGTAGTCCGGGTACCTACGAGCAGTACTTC.

This chain joins TRBV30 and TRBJ2-7; the match to TRBD1 covers 8 bases. Germline CDR1 GTSNPN, CDR2 SVGIG (reference sequence). V shed 0 bases, J shed 5 bases, and the junction held 3 bases outside the gene matches. The CDR3 runs 13 residues. The CDR3 region is CAWSVRTGNEQYF. The CDR3 DNA follows: TGTGCCTGGAGTGTAAGGACAGGGAACGAGCAGTACTTC.

The gene calls are TRBV6-1 and TRBJ2-7; a possible D gene is TRBD2 (5 bases). The CDR3 contains 12 residues. V was cut by 7 bases and J by 4 bases, with 11 bases left in between. Germline V lookup: CDR1 MNHNS, CDR2 SASEGT. CDR3 protein: CASMASRYEQYF. CDR3 nucleotide sequence: TGTGCCAGCATGGCTAGCAGATACGAGCAGTACTTC.

This clone appeared a few times. The rearrangement uses TRBV7-6 and TRBJ2-1; D is ambiguous. The V and J ends lost 1 base and 10 bases respectively, with 5 bases between them. There are 11 residues in the CDR3. The germline V gene encodes CDR1 SGHVS and CDR2 FNYEAQ. CDR3 nucleotides: TGTGCCAGCAGCTTAGATGCGGAGCAGTTCTTC. Amino acids: CASSLDAEQFF.

This sequence joins TRBV7-2 and TRBJ2-4, with a tentative D call TRBD2 (6 bases). There are 15 residues in the CDR3. Germline V gene sequence: CDR1 SGHTA, CDR2 FQGNSA. With 5 bases removed from V and 3 bases from J, the gap between germline ends came to 14 bases. The CDR3 region is CASSTPLAFKNIQYF. The CDR3 DNA follows: TGTGCCAGCAGCACTCCGCTAGCGTTCAAAAACATTCAGTACTTC.

This chain uses TRBV4-1 with TRBJ1-3; D ambiguous. The CDR3 totals 13 residues. The germline V and J ends were trimmed by 1 base and 2 bases, with 3 bases remaining between them. The germline V gene encodes CDR1 MGHRA and CDR2 YSYEKL. This CDR3 reads CASSQAAGNTIYF. Here the CDR3 DNA reads TGCGCCAGCAGCCAAGCTGCTGGAAACACCATATATTTT.